This entry concerns a single T cell receptor beta chain. Antigen: not known. For the second PCR, which ran for about 6 to 11 cycles, a sample-barcoded 5' primer and a J-beta primer mix were used. TCRdb fed the 5' RACE reads into MiXCR, producing one record per CDR3 protein. The data contain 650,000 or so distinct CDR3 sequences, 45% to 60% of them singletons. This sample was taken from a study of blood T cells in healthy people across ages. Study-level findings and limits: Observed TCR beta diversity per million T cells went down as age went up. This fall followed a roughly linear course with age. It was not possible, with unsorted PBMCs, to conclusively compare naive and antigen-experienced cells.

Each sample had at least 6 million PBMCs isolated. J was trimmed by 10 bases and V by 4 bases; bases with no gene match: 19. Germline V lookup: CDR1 LGHNA, CDR2 YSLEER. This CDR3 has 17 residues. The V and J genes are TRBV4-3 and TRBJ1-1; 9 nucleotides agree with TRBD1. The source of this sequence is an elderly woman in good health. Material for sequencing was blood. The CDR3 DNA is TGCGCCAGCAGCCCCCAGGGGTCCCACAGGGGGCGAAGCCTAGCTTTCTTT. This sequence encodes CASSPQGSHRGRSLAFF.